This T cell receptor (beta chain) derives from a study of vaccination effects on CD4 cells after COVID-19. Overall study: All participants had two doses of either the BNT162b2 or mRNA-1273 vaccine.

Remarks on this clone: Its antigen is currently unknown.

This table comes from immunoSEQ multiplex PCR, and its TCRdb copy is limited to in-frame clones, with some not included. This sample carries tens of thousands of clones, around 70% of them seen once, and the ten largest clones take approximately 15%. Antigen-specific CD4+ T cells were first expanded with viral peptide pools by the ViraFEST assay and only then sequenced. Having been cultured for about ten days, the cells underwent CD4+ T cell isolation. Cultures used over 1.5 million PBMC per well, around 9 IU/ml IL-2 and 10 ug/ml peptides. Cultures had half their medium replaced with IL-2 medium on days 3 and 7. With 0 bases removed from V and 3 bases from J, the gap between germline ends came to 9 bases. The CDR3 spans 14 residues. The germline V gene encodes CDR1 SGHRS and CDR2 YFSETQ.

V is TRBV5-1 and J is TRBJ1-1; D is uncertain. The source is a human donor who received a COVID-19 vaccine. The sequenced sample was CD4+ T cells from PBMCs cultured with HCoV-229E spike peptides, obtained before COVID-19 vaccination. CDR3 loop: CASSLEDRYTEAFF. CDR3 in DNA: TGCGCCAGCAGCTTGGAGGACCGATACACTGAAGCTTTCTTT.